The clone carrying this TCR beta chain turned up a few times. Its antigen is not known. The data are from a study of identical twins. Trimming removed 4 bases at V and 2 bases at J, with 15 bases between. This CDR3 contains 15 residues. The germline CDR1 and CDR2 sequences are LGHDT and YNNKEL (reference sequence). Study outcomes and limitations: For out-of-frame beta sequences, excess twin sharing was weaker.

TCRdb recomputed calls from the 5' RACE reads with MiXCR, one row per CDR3 protein. The table has about 720,000 distinct CDR3 sequences, roughly 18% seen once. The same sample was also studied in work on T cells expressing NK-cell markers. Per that study: Out of eight donors sequenced, seven tested HCMV-seropositive and the remaining one seronegative. Where several donors were concerned, these clonotypes also led the CD3+CD56-NKG2C+ fraction.

The sequence derives from a woman under 30 in good health. The chain combines TRBV3-1 with TRBJ2-7; D is undetermined. The sequenced sample consisted of PBMCs. The CDR3 coding sequence is TGTGCCAGCAGCCTTCTCCACGCGGCCACCTACGAGCAGTACTTC. Protein sequence: CASSLLHAATYEQYF.